This record covers a single TCR beta chain. What it binds is unknown. This record comes from a study of vaccination and CD4 T cells after COVID-19. Points from the study as a whole: Convalescent patients showed a median roughly 90% of reactive clones that were seen only post-vaccination.

Trimming pared 4 bases from V and 2 bases from J, leaving 16 bases between. Germline V CDR1 and CDR2: SEHNR, FQNEAQ (reference sequence). The CDR3 sequence is 16 residues long. Treatment reported: roughly ten-day PBMC culture with coronavirus spike peptide pools or control peptides (ViraFEST assay). With the Oncomine TCR Beta short-read assay, DNA from cultured CD4+ T cells was sequenced. TCRdb passed the PCR reads through MiXCR, listing each CDR3 protein once. The sample carries tens of thousands of distinct CDR3 sequences, about 39% recorded once. Source material: CD4+ T cells from blood, cultured in vitro. The chain combines TRBV7-9 with TRBJ2-3; D is perhaps TRBD2 (7 bases). The clonotype comes from a human donor who had recovered from COVID-19. As DNA, the CDR3 is TGTGCCAGCAGCTCGAGGGGGGGGGCCTACACAGATACGCAGTATTTT. Amino acids: CASSSRGGAYTDTQYF.